Shown below are 15 T cell receptor beta chains from a single sample sequenced in a study of identical twins. From the 5' RACE reads, TCRdb called clonotypes with MiXCR, one entry per CDR3 protein. The sample has around 250,000 distinct CDR3 sequences, approximately 7.1% seen once. The same sample was also studied in work on T cells expressing NK-cell markers.

Input material: CD8+ T cells sorted from blood. Receptor source: a woman between 18 and 29 years old in good health.

This clonotype occurred many times. This chain uses TRBV29-1 with TRBJ1-2; TRBD1 might be the D (5 bases). Germline CDR1 reads SQVTM; CDR2 reads ANQGSEA. The CDR3 covers 12 residues. V shed 3 bases and J shed 2 bases, with 7 bases lying between them. The CDR3 protein is CSVEGENYGYTF. The CDR3 DNA is TGCAGCGTTGAGGGGGAAAACTATGGCTACACCTTC.

At least ten counts were recorded for this clonotype. The rearrangement uses TRBV6-2 or TRBV6-3 and TRBJ2-7; TRBD2 aligns across 9 bases. J gave up 0 bases and V 7 bases, and 7 bases lay outside the gene matches. The V gene's germline CDR1 is MNHEY and CDR2 SVGEGT. CDR3 length: 15 residues. In DNA, the CDR3 is TGTGCCAGCACCACCGGACTAGCGAGCTCCTACGAGCAGTACTTC. Protein product: CASTTGLASSYEQYF.

The genes are TRBV19 and TRBJ2-1; no clear D gene. Trimming removed 7 bases from V and 4 bases from J, with 11 bases in between. The germline CDR1 and CDR2 sequences are LNHDA and SQIVND (reference sequence). This CDR3 has 13 residues. CDR3 residues: CASTYGPYNEQFF. The CDR3, as DNA: TGTGCCAGTACCTATGGACCGTACAATGAGCAGTTCTTC.

This clonotype showed up many times. The rearrangement links TRBV9 to TRBJ1-1; no reliable D call. The length of the CDR3 is 14 residues. Trimming shortened V by 0 bases and J by 0 bases, and 6 bases separated the two germline ends. Germline CDR1 and CDR2: SGDLS and YYNGEE. The CDR3 bases are TGTGCCAGCAGCGTAGGCGTAATGAACACTGAAGCTTTCTTT. Translation gives CASSVGVMNTEAFF.

The chain combines TRBV12-5 with TRBJ2-2, with D possibly being TRBD1 or TRBD2 (5 bases each). V lost 6 bases, J lost 5 bases, and 10 bases lay in between. CDR1 is LGHNT, CDR2 FRNRAP, per germline. This CDR3 spans 13 amino acids. The CDR3 DNA follows: TGTGCTAGTGGGTTTGGGGGAACCGGGGAGCTGTTTTTT. This sequence encodes CASGFGGTGELFF.

The rearrangement links TRBV11-2 to TRBJ1-1; D unresolved. The CDR3 spans 11 residues. V was cut by 8 bases and J by 1 base, with 5 bases left in between. Germline V CDR1 and CDR2: SGHAT, FQNNGV. CDR3 in DNA: TGTGCCAGCCTCCAGAACACTGAAGCTTTCTTT. Translated: CASLQNTEAFF.

The chain combines TRBV27 with TRBJ1-5; 8 nucleotides match TRBD1. Per the germline V gene, CDR1 is MNHEY and CDR2 is SMNVEV (reference sequence). The trim removed 1 base at V and 4 bases at J, leaving 3 bases unmatched. There are 15 residues in the CDR3. Here the CDR3 DNA reads TGTGCCAGCAGTTTATTCGGACAGGGAAATCAGCCCCAGCATTTT. Its translation: CASSLFGQGNQPQHF.

This clonotype came up many times. The chain uses TRBV13 and TRBJ2-3, with TRBD2 identical over 9 bases. V was pared by 4 bases and J by 1 base, with 9 bases of the junction left unmatched. The germline V gene has CDR1 PRHDT and CDR2 FYEKMQ (reference sequence). The CDR3 is 17 amino acids. The CDR3: CASSSMGSSGGTDTQYF. The CDR3 bases are TGTGCCAGCAGCTCTATGGGCTCTAGCGGGGGCACAGATACGCAGTATTTT.

This clonotype was detected a few times. The chain recombines TRBV20-1 with TRBJ1-2, with D possibly matching TRBD1 (6 bases). This CDR3 comprises 16 residues. Trimming cost V 6 bases and J 5 bases, with 25 bases left between them. Germline V gene data show CDR1 as DFQATT and CDR2 as SNEGSKA (reference sequence). CDR3 coding DNA: TGCAGTGCAACACAGGGTATAGTCGGACGGGGATATGGCTACACCTTC. Translated: CSATQGIVGRGYGYTF.

This clonotype was found many times. This chain uses TRBV5-1 with TRBJ2-7; D not certain. Germline V CDR1 and CDR2: SGHRS, YFSETQ. There are 13 residues in the CDR3. V was pared by 0 bases and J by 3 bases, with 7 bases between. The CDR3 loop is CASSLGYGYEQYF. CDR3 DNA: TGCGCCAGCAGCTTGGGGTACGGCTACGAGCAGTACTTC.

The CDR3 reads CASSTFRDRVPYEQYF. In DNA, the CDR3 is TGTGCCAGCAGCACATTCCGGGACAGAGTACCCTACGAGCAGTACTTC. The chain carries TRBV12-3 or TRBV12-4 and TRBJ2-7, with TRBD1 matching over 7 bases. CDR3 length: 16 amino acids. V dropped 6 bases and J dropped 2; count of bases not matched to a gene: 13.

This clonotype was seen at least ten times. The chain couples TRBV5-1 to TRBJ2-1, with D maybe TRBD1 (6 bases). The germline gives CDR1 SGHRS, CDR2 YFSETQ. This CDR3 has 15 amino acids. Deletions cut 3 bases from V and 6 bases from J, with 16 bases between. The CDR3 sequence is CASSSSRGSGNEQFF. The CDR3 bases are TGCGCCAGCAGCTCGTCTAGGGGGTCCGGCAATGAGCAGTTCTTC.

The chain recombines TRBV7-2 with TRBJ2-3; D gene unclear. The germline V gene has CDR1 SGHTA and CDR2 FQGNSA. V lost 4 bases to trimming and J lost 2 bases, with 13 bases between them. The CDR3 consists of 15 residues. CDR3 in DNA: TGTGCCAGCAGCTCCGGTTACACCTCCACAGATACGCAGTATTTT. The encoded protein is CASSSGYTSTDTQYF. Full variable domain (rest looked up from reference TRBV7-2 and TRBJ2-3): GAGVSQSPSNKVTEKGKDVELRCDPISGHTALYWYRQSLGQGLEFLIYFQGNSAPDKSGLPSDRFSAERTGGSVSTLTIQRTQQEDSAVYLCASSSGYTSTDTQYFGPGTRLTVL.

The V and J genes are TRBV18 and TRBJ2-3; no clear D. The CDR3 is made up of 13 amino acids. Per germline, CDR1 KGHSH and CDR2 LQKENI. Trimming removed 3 bases from V and 2 bases from J, with 6 bases in between. In DNA form, the CDR3 reads TGTGCCAGCTCACCGATTTTCACAGATACGCAGTATTTT. This codes for CASSPIFTDTQYF.

This clonotype was seen a few times. The chain joins TRBV15 to TRBJ1-2; 10 nucleotides match TRBD1. Germline V gene data show CDR1 as LNHNV and CDR2 as YYDKDF (reference sequence). The ends lost 5 bases at V and 6 bases at J; junction bases unmatched: 6. CDR3 length: 14 amino acids. CDR3 amino acids: CATSELGTGDGYTF. CDR3 sequence (DNA): TGTGCCACCAGCGAACTAGGGACAGGGGATGGCTACACCTTC.